The next 23 T cell receptor beta chains were all read from a single sample in a study of blood T cells in healthy people across ages. Primers used in a second PCR of roughly 6 to 11 cycles were a sample-barcoded 5' primer and a J-beta primer mix. TCRdb reprocessed the 5' RACE reads via MiXCR and lists one record per CDR3 protein. Among hundreds of thousands of distinct CDR3 sequences, 40% to 50% were seen once, and the ten largest hold 15% to 25%. Input material: blood. These receptors all come from a man aged 55 to 70 in good health.

This clonotype was recorded at least ten times. The chain has TRBV29-1 and TRBJ2-7; tentative D call: TRBD2 (5 bases). Trimming removed 2 bases at V and 4 bases at J, with 12 bases between. CDR3 size: 13 residues. Per germline, CDR1 SQVTM and CDR2 ANQGSEA. CDR3 sequence reads: CSVEWGPGYEQYF. The CDR3 nucleotides are TGCAGCGTTGAATGGGGTCCGGGATACGAGCAGTACTTC.

The chain employs TRBV7-9 and TRBJ1-1, with no clear D. V was pared by 4 bases and J by 8 bases, with 14 bases between. The CDR3 spans 13 residues. Germline assignment: CDR1 SEHNR and CDR2 FQNEAQ (reference sequence). In DNA, the CDR3 is TGTGCCAGCAGCTCGCCGAATGCCCGGGAAGCTTTCTTT. It is translated as CASSSPNAREAFF.

The chain combines TRBV9 with TRBJ2-2; a weak D match, TRBD2 (5 bases). This CDR3 is 12 amino acids long. Trimming cost V 4 bases and J 12 bases, with 13 bases left between them. The germline CDR1 and CDR2 sequences are SGDLS and YYNGEE. The CDR3 DNA sequence: TGTGCCAGCAGCTTTAGCGAGAGGAAGCTGTTTTTT. Translation: CASSFSERKLFF.

The J gene is TRBJ2-7, the V gene TRBV5-6; a weak D match, TRBD2 (6 bases). The germline V and J ends were trimmed by 1 base and 0 bases, with 14 bases remaining between them. Germline-derived CDR1 and CDR2 are SGHDT and YYEEEE. The CDR3 has 16 amino acids. The CDR3, as DNA: TGTGCCAGCAGCTTGTGGCTAGCGCAAAACTCCTACGAGCAGTACTTC. Residues: CASSLWLAQNSYEQYF.

This clonotype was seen more than once but under ten times. The gene calls are TRBV20-1 and TRBJ2-1; 9 nucleotides line up with TRBD1. CDR3 size: 16 residues. Germline CDR1 DFQATT, CDR2 SNEGSKA (reference sequence). J lost 7 bases, V lost 2 bases, and 12 bases had no gene match. CDR3 sequence (DNA): TGCAGTGCTAGATTAGAAACAGGGGGCGCGGGGAATGAGCAGTTCTTC. Protein product: CSARLETGGAGNEQFF.

This sequence joins TRBV6-5 and TRBJ2-7; D possibly corresponds to TRBD1 (6 bases). Trimming left V 2 bases short and J 6 bases short, with 17 bases between. This CDR3 has 15 residues. Germline V gives CDR1 MNHEY, CDR2 SVGAGI. CDR3 bases: TGTGCCAGCAGTTACGGTTCAGGGGATTGGTCCGAGCAGTACTTC. Protein: CASSYGSGDWSEQYF.

The table lists this clonotype with a few counts. This rearrangement joins TRBV9 to TRBJ2-5; TRBD1 might be the D (6 bases). Germline CDR1 reads SGDLS; CDR2 reads YYNGEE. The ends were cut back, 4 bases at V and 5 bases at J, with 15 bases in the middle. This CDR3 contains 14 residues. The CDR3 region has the DNA TGTGCCAGCAGCCCCCAGGGGATATGGGAGACCCAGTACTTC. As protein: CASSPQGIWETQYF.

This CDR3 is CASSLLGGHNEQFF. The CDR3 DNA sequence: TGTGCCAGCAGTTTACTGGGGGGGCACAATGAGCAGTTCTTC. The J gene is TRBJ2-1, the V gene TRBV27; tentatively, D is TRBD2 (7 bases). The CDR3 covers 14 residues. Germline assignment: CDR1 MNHEY and CDR2 SMNVEV (reference sequence). Trimming stripped 2 bases from V and 5 bases from J, with 10 bases between.

The count of this clonotype is one. The rearrangement links TRBV6-5 to TRBJ1-1; the D gene is possibly TRBD1 (5 bases). Germline V gene lookup returns CDR1 MNHEY and CDR2 SVGAGI. The CDR3 is 18 residues long. V shed 4 bases and J shed 0 bases, with 21 bases lying between them. CDR3 residues: CASSSIFGTENMNTEAFF. For the CDR3, the DNA is TGTGCCAGCAGTTCCATATTCGGGACGGAAAACATGAACACTGAAGCTTTCTTT.

DNA of the CDR3: TGCAGTGCCCCCGCGAGGCCTAGCGGGGGTTTTGAGCAGTTCTTC. It codes for CSAPARPSGGFEQFF. The chain combines TRBV20-1 with TRBJ2-1; TRBD2 matches at 10 bases. The CDR3 spans 15 residues. The V and J ends lost 6 bases and 9 bases, in that order; junction bases with no gene match: 14. Germline values: CDR1 DFQATT, CDR2 SNEGSKA (reference sequence).

As for this clonotype: This clone may be a read error of a much larger clone one base away. The gene calls are TRBV7-2 and TRBJ2-5; TRBD1 or TRBD2 may be the D gene (5 bases each). The germline V gene has CDR1 SGHTA and CDR2 FQGNSA. This CDR3 has 14 residues. The V and J ends lost 5 bases and 11 bases respectively, with 21 bases between them. This CDR3 is CASSPRRDLNEQYF. The CDR3 region has the DNA TGTGCCAGCAGCCCCCGACGGGACCTCAATGAGCAGTACTTC.

This clonotype was picked up a small number of times. The gene calls are TRBV12-3 or TRBV12-4 and TRBJ1-1; D ambiguous. CDR3 length: 11 amino acids. The V gene lost 6 bases and the J gene lost 11 bases, with 13 bases spanning the gap. The CDR3 spells CASSYSMWAFF. The CDR3 DNA follows: TGTGCCAGCAGCTACTCTATGTGGGCTTTCTTT.

In regard to this clonotype: A read error may account for a junction end that differs from germline. The chain uses TRBV6-1 and TRBJ2-1, with D perhaps TRBD1 (6 bases). Germline V gene lookup returns CDR1 MNHNS and CDR2 SASEGT. The CDR3 consists of 16 residues. Written as DNA, the CDR3 is TGTACCAGCAGTGGGGCAGGGGCAAATTCCTACAATGAGCAGTTCTTC. This codes for CTSSGAGANSYNEQFF.

This clonotype was counted between two and nine times. The chain couples TRBV5-1 to TRBJ1-2; D unclear. The CDR3 contains 12 residues. Trimming took 7 bases from V and 4 from J, leaving 11 bases between them. The germline V gene has CDR1 SGHRS and CDR2 YFSETQ. This CDR3 reads CASRAEAYGYTF. The DNA of the CDR3 is TGCGCCAGCCGGGCGGAGGCCTATGGCTACACCTTC.

The V and J genes are TRBV10-3 and TRBJ1-1; D might be TRBD1 (5 bases). V lost 2 bases and J 8 bases, leaving 9 bases between the germline ends. The germline CDR1 and CDR2 sequences are ENHRY and SYGVKD. CDR3 length: 12 amino acids. The DNA of the CDR3 is TGTGCCATCAGTGAGCGGAAGGGGGAAGCTTTCTTT. It translates to CAISERKGEAFF.

A note on this clonotype: At one end the junction does not follow the germline gene, possibly because of a read error. The chain is built from TRBV27 and TRBJ2-1, with 14 positions matching TRBD2. CDR3 length equals 18 residues. Germline V gene sequence: CDR1 MNHEY, CDR2 SMNVEV (reference sequence). The CDR3 here is CAGSPTKTSGGAGNEQFF. The CDR3 coding sequence is TGTGCCGGCAGTCCAACTAAGACTAGCGGGGGGGCGGGAAATGAGCAGTTCTTC.

The chain joins TRBV6-5 to TRBJ1-1, with no clear D. V lost 6 bases, J lost 3 bases, and 8 bases lay in between. This CDR3 is 12 amino acids long. CDR1 and CDR2 (germline): MNHEY, SVGAGI. In DNA, the CDR3 is TGTGCCAGCAGAAGGCGGGACACTGAAGCTTTCTTT. Residues: CASRRRDTEAFF.

The J gene is TRBJ2-7, the V gene TRBV5-1; 14 nucleotides align to TRBD2. The CDR3 consists of 19 residues. Losses at the gene ends were 4 bases for V and 0 bases for J; bases not matched to a gene: 12. Germline CDR1 is SGHRS and CDR2 is YFSETQ. CDR3 sequence reads: CASSVQGLAGALSSYEQYF. CDR3 nucleotide sequence: TGCGCCAGCAGCGTGCAGGGACTAGCGGGGGCCCTAAGCTCCTACGAGCAGTACTTC.

This clonotype was observed at least ten times. The V call is TRBV7-2, the J call TRBJ2-1, with no clear D. Germline-derived CDR1 and CDR2 are SGHTA and FQGNSA. Trimming took off 4 bases at V and 1 base at J, with 8 bases between the two ends. The CDR3 runs to 14 residues. CDR3 region: CASSSPGSYNEQFF. The DNA for the CDR3 is TGTGCCAGCAGCTCCCCCGGGTCCTACAATGAGCAGTTCTTC. Based on the CDR3 plus reference TRBV7-2 and TRBJ2-1, the full variable domain is GAGVSQSPSNKVTEKGKDVELRCDPISGHTALYWYRQSLGQGLEFLIYFQGNSAPDKSGLPSDRFSAERTGGSVSTLTIQRTQQEDSAVYLCASSSPGSYNEQFFGPGTRLTVL.

The rearrangement uses TRBV28 and TRBJ1-1; a weak D match, TRBD1 (6 bases). The CDR3 extends over 17 amino acids. Between the trimmed V and J ends, which lost 0 bases and 4 bases, there was a span of 18 bases. Germline CDR1 reads MDHEN; CDR2 reads SYDVKM. The CDR3 loop is CASSLWGRGGSGTEAFF. The CDR3 DNA follows: TGTGCCAGCAGTTTATGGGGGAGAGGGGGATCGGGCACTGAAGCTTTCTTT.

This clonotype has at least ten counts. The chain combines TRBV6-2 or TRBV6-3 with TRBJ2-1; 8 bases line up with TRBD1. Germline V lookup: CDR1 MNHEY, CDR2 SVGEGT. The CDR3 covers 14 residues. V lost 6 bases to trimming and J lost 5 bases; unmatched junction nucleotides: 6. The CDR3 DNA reads TGTGCCAGCAGACCAATGGACAGGGACAATGAGCAGTTCTTC. This codes for CASRPMDRDNEQFF.

This clonotype showed up just a few times. This sequence joins TRBV9 and TRBJ2-5; 9 positions match TRBD2. This CDR3 is 17 amino acids long. Looked up from germline, CDR1 is SGDLS and CDR2 is YYNGEE. The V segment lost 7 bases and the J segment 4 bases; nucleotides outside the gene matches: 17. The CDR3 bases are TGTGCCAGCGCAAAACGACCAGCGGGGGGCTTCGTAGAGACCCAGTACTTC. Amino acids: CASAKRPAGGFVETQYF.

This rearrangement joins TRBV4-3 to TRBJ2-7; TRBD2 is a possible D gene (6 bases). With 0 bases removed from V and 9 bases from J, the gap between germline ends came to 12 bases. CDR3 length equals 13 residues. CDR1 and CDR2 (germline): LGHNA, YSLEER. In DNA, the CDR3 is TGCGCCAGCAGCCAAGATTTTCGGGGAGGGCAGTACTTC. This sequence encodes CASSQDFRGGQYF.